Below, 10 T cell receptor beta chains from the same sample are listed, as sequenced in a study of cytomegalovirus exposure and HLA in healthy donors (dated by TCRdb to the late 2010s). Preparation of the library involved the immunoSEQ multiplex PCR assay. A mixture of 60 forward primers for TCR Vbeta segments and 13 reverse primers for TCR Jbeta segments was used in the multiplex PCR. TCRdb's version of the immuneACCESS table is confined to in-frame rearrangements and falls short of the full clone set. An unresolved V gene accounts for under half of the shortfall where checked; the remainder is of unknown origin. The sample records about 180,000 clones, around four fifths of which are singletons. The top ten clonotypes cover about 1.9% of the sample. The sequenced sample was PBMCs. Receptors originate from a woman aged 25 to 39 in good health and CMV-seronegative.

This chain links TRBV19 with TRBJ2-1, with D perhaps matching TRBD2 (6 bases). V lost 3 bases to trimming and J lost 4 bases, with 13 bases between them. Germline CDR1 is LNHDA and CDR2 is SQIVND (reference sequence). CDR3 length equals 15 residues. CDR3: CASSILGGGYNEQFF. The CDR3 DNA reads TGTGCCAGTAGTATCCTCGGGGGAGGATACAATGAGCAGTTCTTC.

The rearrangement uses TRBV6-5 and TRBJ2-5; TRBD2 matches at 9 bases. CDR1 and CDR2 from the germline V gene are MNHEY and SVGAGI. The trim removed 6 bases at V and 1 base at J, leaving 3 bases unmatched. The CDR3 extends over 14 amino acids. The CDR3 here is CASRRRGGQETQYF. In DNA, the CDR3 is TGTGCCAGCAGAAGGCGGGGGGGCCAAGAGACCCAGTACTTC.

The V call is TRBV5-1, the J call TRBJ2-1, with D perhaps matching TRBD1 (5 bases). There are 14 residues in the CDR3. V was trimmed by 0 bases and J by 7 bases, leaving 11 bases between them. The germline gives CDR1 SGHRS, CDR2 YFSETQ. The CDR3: CASSLAQPGNEQFF. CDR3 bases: TGCGCCAGCAGCTTGGCACAGCCAGGGAATGAGCAGTTCTTC.

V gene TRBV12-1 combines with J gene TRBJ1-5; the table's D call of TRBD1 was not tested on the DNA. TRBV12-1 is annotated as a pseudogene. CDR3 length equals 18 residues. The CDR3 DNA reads TGTGCCAGCAGCTTTGGGGACAGGATAGAACCTAGCAATCAGCCCCAGCATTTT. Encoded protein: CASSFGDRIEPSNQPQHF.

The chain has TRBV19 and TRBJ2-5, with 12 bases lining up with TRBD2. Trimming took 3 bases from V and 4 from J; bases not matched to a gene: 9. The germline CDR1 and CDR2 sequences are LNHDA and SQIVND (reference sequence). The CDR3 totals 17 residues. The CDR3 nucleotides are TGTGCCAGTAGTATCCCACTAGCGGGGGGATTGGGAGAGACCCAGTACTTC. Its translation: CASSIPLAGGLGETQYF.

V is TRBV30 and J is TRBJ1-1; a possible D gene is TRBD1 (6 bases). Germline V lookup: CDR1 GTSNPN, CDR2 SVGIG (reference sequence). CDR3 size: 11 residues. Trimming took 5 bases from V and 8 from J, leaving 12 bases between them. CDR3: CAWAGVREAFF. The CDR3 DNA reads TGTGCCTGGGCAGGGGTTCGGGAAGCTTTCTTT. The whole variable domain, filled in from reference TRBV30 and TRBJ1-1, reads SQTIHQWPATLVQPVGSPLSLECTVEGTSNPNLYWYRQAAGRGLQLLFYSVGIGQISSEVPQNLSASRPQDRQFILSSKKLLLSDSGFYLCAWAGVREAFFGQGTRLTVV.

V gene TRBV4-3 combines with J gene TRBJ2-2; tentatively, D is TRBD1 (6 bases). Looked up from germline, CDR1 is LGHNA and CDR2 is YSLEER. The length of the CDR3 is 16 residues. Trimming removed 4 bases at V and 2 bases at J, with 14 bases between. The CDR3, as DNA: TGCGCCAGCAGCCCATTCCTCAGGGGCAACACCGGGGAGCTGTTTTTT. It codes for CASSPFLRGNTGELFF.

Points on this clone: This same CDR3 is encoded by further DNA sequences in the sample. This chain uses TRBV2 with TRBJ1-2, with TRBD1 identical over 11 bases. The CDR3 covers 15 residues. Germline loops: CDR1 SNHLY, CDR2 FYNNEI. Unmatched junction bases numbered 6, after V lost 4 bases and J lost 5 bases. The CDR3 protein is CASSGDRGDLYGYTF. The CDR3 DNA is TGTGCCAGCAGTGGGGACAGGGGGGACCTTTATGGCTACACCTTC.

The CDR3 DNA reads TGCGCCAGCAGCACAGGTGTCCAAGAGACCCAGTACTTC. It translates to CASSTGVQETQYF. The chain is built from TRBV5-1 and TRBJ2-5, with D perhaps matching TRBD1 (5 bases). From germline, CDR1 is SGHRS and CDR2 YFSETQ. The V end lost 4 bases, the J end lost 1 base, and 8 bases lay between the germline ends. The CDR3 is made up of 13 amino acids.

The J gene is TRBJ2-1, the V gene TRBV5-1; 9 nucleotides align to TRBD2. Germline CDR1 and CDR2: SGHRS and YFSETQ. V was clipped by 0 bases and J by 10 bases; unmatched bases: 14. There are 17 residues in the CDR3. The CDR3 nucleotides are TGCGCCAGCAGCTTGGCCGGTGGCGGGGGGGGGACGGGGGAGCAGTTCTTC. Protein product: CASSLAGGGGGTGEQFF.